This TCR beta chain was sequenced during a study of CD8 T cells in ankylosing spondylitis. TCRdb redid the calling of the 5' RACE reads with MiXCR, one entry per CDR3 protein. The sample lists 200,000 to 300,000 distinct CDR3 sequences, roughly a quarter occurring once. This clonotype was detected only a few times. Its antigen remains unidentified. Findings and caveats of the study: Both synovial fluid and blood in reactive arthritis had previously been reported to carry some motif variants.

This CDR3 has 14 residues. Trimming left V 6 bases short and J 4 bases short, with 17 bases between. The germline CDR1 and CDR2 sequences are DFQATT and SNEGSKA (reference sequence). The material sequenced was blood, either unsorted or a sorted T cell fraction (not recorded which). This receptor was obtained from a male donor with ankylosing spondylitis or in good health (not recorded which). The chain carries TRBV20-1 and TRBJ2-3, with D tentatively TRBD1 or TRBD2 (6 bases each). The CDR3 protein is CSASAGNRADTQYF. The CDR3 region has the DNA TGCAGTGCGAGCGCGGGGAACAGGGCAGATACGCAGTATTTT.